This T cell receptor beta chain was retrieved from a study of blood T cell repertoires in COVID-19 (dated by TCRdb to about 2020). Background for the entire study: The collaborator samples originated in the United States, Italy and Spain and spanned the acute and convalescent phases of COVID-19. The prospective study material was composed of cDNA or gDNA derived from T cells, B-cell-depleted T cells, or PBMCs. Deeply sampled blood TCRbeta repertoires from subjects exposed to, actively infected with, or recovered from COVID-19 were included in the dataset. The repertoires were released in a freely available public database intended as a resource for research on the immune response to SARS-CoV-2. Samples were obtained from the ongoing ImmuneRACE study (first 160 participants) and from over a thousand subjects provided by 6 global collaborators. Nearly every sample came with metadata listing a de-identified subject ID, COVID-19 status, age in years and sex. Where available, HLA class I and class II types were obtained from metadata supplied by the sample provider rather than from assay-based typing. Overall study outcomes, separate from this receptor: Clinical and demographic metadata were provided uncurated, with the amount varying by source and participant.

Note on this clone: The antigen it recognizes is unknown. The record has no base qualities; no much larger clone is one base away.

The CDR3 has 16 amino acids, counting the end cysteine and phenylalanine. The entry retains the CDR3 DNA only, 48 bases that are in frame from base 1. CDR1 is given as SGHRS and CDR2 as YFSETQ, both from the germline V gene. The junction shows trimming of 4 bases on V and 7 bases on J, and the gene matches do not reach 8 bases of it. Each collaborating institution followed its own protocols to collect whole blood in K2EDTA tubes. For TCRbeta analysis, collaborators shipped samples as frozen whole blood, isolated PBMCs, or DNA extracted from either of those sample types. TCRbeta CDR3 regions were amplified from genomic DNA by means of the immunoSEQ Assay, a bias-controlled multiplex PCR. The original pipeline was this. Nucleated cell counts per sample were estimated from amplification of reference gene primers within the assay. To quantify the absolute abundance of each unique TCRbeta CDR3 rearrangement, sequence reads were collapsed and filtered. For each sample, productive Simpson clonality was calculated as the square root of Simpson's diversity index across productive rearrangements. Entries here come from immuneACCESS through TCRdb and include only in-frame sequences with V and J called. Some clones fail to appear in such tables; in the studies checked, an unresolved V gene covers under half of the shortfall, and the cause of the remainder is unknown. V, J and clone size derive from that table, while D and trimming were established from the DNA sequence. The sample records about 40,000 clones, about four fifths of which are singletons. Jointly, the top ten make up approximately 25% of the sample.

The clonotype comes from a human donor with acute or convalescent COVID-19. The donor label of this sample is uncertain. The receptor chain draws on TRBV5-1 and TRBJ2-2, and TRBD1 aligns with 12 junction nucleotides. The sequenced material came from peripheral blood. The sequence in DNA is TGCGCCAGCAGCCTAGCCGGGACAGGGGGCTTCGGGGAGCTGTTTTTT. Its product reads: CASSLAGTGGFGELFF.